What follows are 4 T cell receptor beta chains derived from one specimen sequenced in a study of blood T cell repertoires in COVID-19 (TCRdb year 2020). The library was produced with the immunoSEQ multiplex PCR assay. Sourced from immuneACCESS, this table was stored by TCRdb with only in-frame sequences that have V and J called. A share of the clones is absent; for the studies checked, an unresolved V gene accounts for under half, and the remainder has no known explanation. The sample has about 40,000 clones on record, about 88% of them singletons. The top ten clonotypes cover approximately 19% of the sample. The sample was peripheral blood. The receptor set was obtained from a man between 45 and 60 years old in a cohort sampled during active COVID-19.

V and J are TRBV11-2 and TRBJ2-1; 7 bases agree with TRBD2. Germline CDR1 is SGHAT and CDR2 is FQNNGV. With 3 bases clipped from V and 4 bases from J, the junction kept 6 bases outside the gene matches. This CDR3 is 15 amino acids long. The CDR3 protein is CASSFSGEIYNEQFF. The DNA for the CDR3 is TGTGCCAGCAGCTTCAGCGGGGAGATATACAATGAGCAGTTCTTC.

V is TRBV5-1 and J is TRBJ2-1; 16 positions match TRBD2. This CDR3 region has 15 residues. V trimming: 4 bases; J trimming: 10 bases; junction bases outside the gene matches: 5. The germline gives CDR1 SGHRS, CDR2 YFSETQ. The CDR3, as DNA: TGCGCCAGCAGCGTAGGGACTAGCGGGGGGGTGGAGCAGTTCTTC. Translation: CASSVGTSGGVEQFF.

The V and J genes are TRBV2 and TRBJ2-7, with 7 bases that match TRBD1. Germline CDR1 SNHLY, CDR2 FYNNEI. The CDR3 length is 13 residues. J was trimmed by 0 bases and V by 10 bases; bases with no gene match: 6. CDR3 nucleotides: TGTGCCAACTCCCGGGACAGCTCCTACGAGCAGTACTTC. Residues: CANSRDSSYEQYF.

The CDR3 sequence: CAITETGQSSGNTIYF. DNA of the CDR3: TGTGCCATCACGGAAACAGGCCAGAGCTCTGGAAACACCATATATTTT. The genes are TRBV10-3 and TRBJ1-3; possible D gene TRBD1, 5 bases. Germline lookup yields CDR1 ENHRY and CDR2 SYGVKD. V was trimmed by 7 bases and J by 0 bases, leaving 16 bases between them. The CDR3 consists of 16 residues.